The clone carrying this T cell receptor (beta chain) has more than one count but fewer than ten. Libraries for TCRalpha and TCRbeta carried sample barcodes and unique molecular identifiers via 5'RACE. TCRdb independently ran MiXCR on the 5' RACE reads; one entry per CDR3 protein. The sample includes 500,000 to 550,000 distinct CDR3 sequences, around 20% seen only once; the top ten take around 13%. Germline V lookup: CDR1 SQVTM, CDR2 ANQGSEA. The CDR3 runs to 12 residues. The sample is drawn from a study of T-cell memory formation after mild COVID-19. Study at large: Clusters were largely donor specific.

This TCR came from an adult woman who had mild COVID-19 (a few samples of this study predate the infection). Cell type and time point are not known. This chain connects TRBV29-1 to TRBJ2-7; 10 positions match TRBD1. Source material: PBMCs or a T cell subset sorted from them (not recorded which). CDR3 coding DNA: TGCAGTGCAGGGACAGGGGTACGCGAGCAGTACTTC. It codes for CSAGTGVREQYF.